This T cell receptor beta chain was sequenced during a study of shared clonotypes between healthy human individuals. Study findings and constraints: Depth of sequencing was expected to influence donor clonotype sharing.

The assay was immunoSEQ multiplex PCR, and TCRdb's table has in-frame clones only and misses some. The sample lists 1.5 million to 1.9 million clones; 98% were seen once. A word on this clone: The antigen is unknown. At the DNA level, this CDR3 is encoded by other sequences in the same sample as well.

With 4 bases removed from V and 0 bases from J, the gap between germline ends came to 4 bases. The V gene's germline CDR1 is SEHNR and CDR2 FQNEAQ (reference sequence). This CDR3 contains 13 residues. The material sequenced was naive CD4+ T cells sorted from blood. The subset is: CD45RA+ positively selected. The rearrangement joins TRBV7-9 to TRBJ1-3; no clear D gene. The receptor comes from a man aged 30 to 39 in good health. The DNA for the CDR3 is TGTGCCAGCAGCTATGGCTCTGGAAACACCATATATTTT. Residues: CASSYGSGNTIYF.